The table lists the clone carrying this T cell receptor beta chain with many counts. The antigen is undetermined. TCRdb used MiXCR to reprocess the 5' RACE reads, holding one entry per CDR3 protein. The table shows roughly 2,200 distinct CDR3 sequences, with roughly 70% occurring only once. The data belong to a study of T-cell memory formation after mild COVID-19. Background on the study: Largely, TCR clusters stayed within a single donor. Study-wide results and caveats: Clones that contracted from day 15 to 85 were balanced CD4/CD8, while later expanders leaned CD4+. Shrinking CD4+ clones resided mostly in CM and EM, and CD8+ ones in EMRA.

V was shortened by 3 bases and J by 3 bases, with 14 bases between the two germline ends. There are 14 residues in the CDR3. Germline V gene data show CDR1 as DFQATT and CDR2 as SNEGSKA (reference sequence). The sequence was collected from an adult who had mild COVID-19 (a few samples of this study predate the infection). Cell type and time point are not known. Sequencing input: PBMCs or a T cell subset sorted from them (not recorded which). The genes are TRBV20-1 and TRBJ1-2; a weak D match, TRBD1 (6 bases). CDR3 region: CSASYRGYDYGYTF. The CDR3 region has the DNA TGCAGTGCTAGCTATAGGGGGTATGACTATGGCTACACCTTC.